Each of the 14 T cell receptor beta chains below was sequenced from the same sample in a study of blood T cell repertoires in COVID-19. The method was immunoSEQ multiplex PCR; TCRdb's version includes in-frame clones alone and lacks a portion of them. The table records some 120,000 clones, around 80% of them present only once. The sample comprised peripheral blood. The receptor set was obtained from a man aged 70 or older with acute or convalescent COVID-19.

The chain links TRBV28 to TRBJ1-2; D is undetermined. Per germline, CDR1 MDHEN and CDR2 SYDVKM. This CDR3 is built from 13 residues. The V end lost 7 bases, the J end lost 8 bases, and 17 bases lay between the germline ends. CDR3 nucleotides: TGTGCCAGCAAACGGACTACCGGGCGGGGCTACACCTTC. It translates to CASKRTTGRGYTF.

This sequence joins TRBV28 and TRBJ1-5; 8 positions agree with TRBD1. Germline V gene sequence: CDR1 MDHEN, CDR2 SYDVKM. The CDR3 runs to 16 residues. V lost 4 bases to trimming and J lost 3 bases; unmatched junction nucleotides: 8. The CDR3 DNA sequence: TGTGCCAGCAGTTCTGCCGGACAGGGCCTCAATCAGCCCCAGCATTTT. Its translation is CASSSAGQGLNQPQHF.

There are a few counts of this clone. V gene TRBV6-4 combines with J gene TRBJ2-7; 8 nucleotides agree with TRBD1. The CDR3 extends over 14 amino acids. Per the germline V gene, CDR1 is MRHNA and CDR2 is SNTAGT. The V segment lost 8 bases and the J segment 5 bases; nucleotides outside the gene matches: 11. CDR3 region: CASFDRGTGDEQYF. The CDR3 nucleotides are TGTGCCAGCTTTGACAGGGGCACAGGGGACGAGCAGTACTTC.

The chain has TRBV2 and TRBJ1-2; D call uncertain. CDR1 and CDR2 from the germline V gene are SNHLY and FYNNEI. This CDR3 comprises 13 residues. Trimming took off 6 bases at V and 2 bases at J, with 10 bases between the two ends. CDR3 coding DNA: TGTGCCAGCAGCACAGAAACCAACTATGGCTACACCTTC. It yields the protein CASSTETNYGYTF.

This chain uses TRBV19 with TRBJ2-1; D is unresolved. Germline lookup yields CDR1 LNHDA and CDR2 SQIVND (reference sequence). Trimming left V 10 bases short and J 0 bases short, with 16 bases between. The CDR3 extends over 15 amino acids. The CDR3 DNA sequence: TGTGCCACCGCCGTGGGCAGGCTCTCCTACAATGAGCAGTTCTTC. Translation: CATAVGRLSYNEQFF.

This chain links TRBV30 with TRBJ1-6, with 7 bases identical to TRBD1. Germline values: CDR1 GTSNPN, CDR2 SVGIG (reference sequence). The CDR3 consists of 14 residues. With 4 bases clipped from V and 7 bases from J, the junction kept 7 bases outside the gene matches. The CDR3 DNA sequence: TGTGCCTGGAAAGATGACAGGGCCAATTCACCCCTCCACTTT. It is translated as CAWKDDRANSPLHF. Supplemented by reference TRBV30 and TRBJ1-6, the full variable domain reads SQTIHQWPATLVQPVGSPLSLECTVEGTSNPNLYWYRQAAGRGLQLLFYSVGIGQISSEVPQNLSASRPQDRQFILSSKKLLLSDSGFYLCAWKDDRANSPLHFGNGTRLTVT.

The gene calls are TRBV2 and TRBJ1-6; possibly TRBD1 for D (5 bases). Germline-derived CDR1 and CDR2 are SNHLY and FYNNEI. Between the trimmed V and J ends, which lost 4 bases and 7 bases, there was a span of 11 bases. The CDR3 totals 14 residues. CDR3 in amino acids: CASSGGARNSPLHF. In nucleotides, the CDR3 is TGTGCCAGCAGTGGTGGGGCGCGGAATTCACCCCTCCACTTT.

In nucleotides, the CDR3 is TGTGCCAGTAGTGACGCCCTCCGGGACAGTCGCTATGGCTACACCTTC. It encodes CASSDALRDSRYGYTF. V gene TRBV19 combines with J gene TRBJ1-2; 7 bases align to TRBD1. The CDR3 extends over 16 amino acids. CDR1 LNHDA and CDR2 SQIVND come from the germline V gene (reference sequence). With V trimmed by 5 bases and J by 4 bases, 13 bases remained unmatched.

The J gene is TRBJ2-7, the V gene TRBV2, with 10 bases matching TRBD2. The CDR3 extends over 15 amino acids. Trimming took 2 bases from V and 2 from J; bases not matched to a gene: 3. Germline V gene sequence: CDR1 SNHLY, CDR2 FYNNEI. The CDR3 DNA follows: TGTGCCAGCAGTGAACTAGCGGGGGTAACCTACGAGCAGTACTTC. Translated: CASSELAGVTYEQYF.

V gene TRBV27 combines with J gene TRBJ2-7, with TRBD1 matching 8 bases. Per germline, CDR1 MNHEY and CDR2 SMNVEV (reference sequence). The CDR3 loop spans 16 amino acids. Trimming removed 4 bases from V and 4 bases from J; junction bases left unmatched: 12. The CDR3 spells CASSSYIAGGAYEQYF. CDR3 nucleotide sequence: TGTGCCAGCAGTTCCTATATTGCAGGGGGCGCGTACGAGCAGTACTTC.

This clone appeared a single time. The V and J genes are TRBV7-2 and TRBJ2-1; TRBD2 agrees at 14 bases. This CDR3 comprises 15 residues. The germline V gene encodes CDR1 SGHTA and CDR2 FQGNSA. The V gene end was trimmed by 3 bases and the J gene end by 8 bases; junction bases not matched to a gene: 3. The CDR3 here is CASSFGLAGGYEQFF. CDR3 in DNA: TGTGCCAGCAGCTTCGGACTAGCGGGGGGCTATGAGCAGTTCTTC. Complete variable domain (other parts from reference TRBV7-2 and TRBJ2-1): GAGVSQSPSNKVTEKGKDVELRCDPISGHTALYWYRQSLGQGLEFLIYFQGNSAPDKSGLPSDRFSAERTGGSVSTLTIQRTQQEDSAVYLCASSFGLAGGYEQFFGPGTRLTVL.

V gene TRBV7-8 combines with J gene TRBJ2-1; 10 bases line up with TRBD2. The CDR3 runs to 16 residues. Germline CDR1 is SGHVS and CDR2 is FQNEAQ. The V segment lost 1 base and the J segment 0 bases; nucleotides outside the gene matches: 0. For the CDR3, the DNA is TGTGCCAGCAGCTTAGGACTAGCGGGCTCCTACAATGAGCAGTTCTTC. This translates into CASSLGLAGSYNEQFF.

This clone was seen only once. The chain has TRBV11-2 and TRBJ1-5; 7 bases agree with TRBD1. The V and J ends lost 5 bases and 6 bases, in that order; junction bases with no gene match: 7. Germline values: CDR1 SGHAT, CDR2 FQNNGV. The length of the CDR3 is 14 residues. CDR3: CASSRSTGTQPQHF. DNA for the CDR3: TGTGCCAGCAGCCGGTCGACAGGGACTCAGCCCCAGCATTTT.

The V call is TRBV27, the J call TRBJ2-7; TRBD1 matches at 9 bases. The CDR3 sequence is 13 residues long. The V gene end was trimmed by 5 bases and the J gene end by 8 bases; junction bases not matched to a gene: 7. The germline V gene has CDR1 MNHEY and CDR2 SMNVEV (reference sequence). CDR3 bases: TGTGCCAGCAGTCTCGACAGGGGGGTTAAGCAGTACTTC. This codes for CASSLDRGVKQYF.